The entry that follows covers one T cell receptor beta chain sequence. Its antigen is undetermined. V lost 2 bases to trimming and J lost 1 base, with 8 bases between them. This CDR3 is 15 amino acids long. Germline V gives CDR1 MRHNA, CDR2 SNTAGT. This specimen belongs to a study of cytomegalovirus exposure and HLA in healthy donors. Study-wide findings and caveats: Researchers reported in a later analysis that a missense DCLRE1C variant was tied to TCR beta V- and J-gene trimming.

In the PCR, 60 Vbeta and 13 Jbeta primers were used. Produced via immunoSEQ multiplex PCR; TCRdb's table is partial and in-frame only. The table shows under 150,000 clones, with roughly 70% occurring only once. The sequence was obtained from a young woman in good health and CMV-seronegative. The chain carries TRBV6-4 and TRBJ2-2; D is perhaps TRBD2 (5 bases). The sample taken for sequencing was PBMCs. The CDR3 DNA reads TGTGCCAGCAGTGACAACGGGGTGAACACCGGGGAGCTGTTTTTT. Translated: CASSDNGVNTGELFF.